The clone carrying this T cell receptor beta chain showed up just once. Its specificity is not known. The data originate from a study of T cell responses to AZD1222 COVID-19 vaccine. Regarding the study as a whole: Spike-specific TCR breadth and depth went up after people got two AZD1222 doses.

With 1 base removed from V and 0 bases from J, the gap between germline ends came to 3 bases. CDR3 size: 14 residues. Germline V CDR1 and CDR2: LGHDT, YNNKEL (reference sequence). Profiling relied on immunoSEQ multiplex PCR, and the TCRdb table lists in-frame clones only, not all of them. The table shows 95,000 to 110,000 clones, with around 91% occurring only once. This chain links TRBV3-1 (or the pseudogene TRBV3-2) with TRBJ2-2; D gene ambiguous. The receptor was derived from an adult in good health. The material sequenced was peripheral blood, taken on day 0 of AZD1222 vaccination. The CDR3 protein is CASSQAPNTGELFF. CDR3 sequence (DNA): TGTGCCAGCAGCCAAGCCCCGAACACCGGGGAGCTGTTTTTT.